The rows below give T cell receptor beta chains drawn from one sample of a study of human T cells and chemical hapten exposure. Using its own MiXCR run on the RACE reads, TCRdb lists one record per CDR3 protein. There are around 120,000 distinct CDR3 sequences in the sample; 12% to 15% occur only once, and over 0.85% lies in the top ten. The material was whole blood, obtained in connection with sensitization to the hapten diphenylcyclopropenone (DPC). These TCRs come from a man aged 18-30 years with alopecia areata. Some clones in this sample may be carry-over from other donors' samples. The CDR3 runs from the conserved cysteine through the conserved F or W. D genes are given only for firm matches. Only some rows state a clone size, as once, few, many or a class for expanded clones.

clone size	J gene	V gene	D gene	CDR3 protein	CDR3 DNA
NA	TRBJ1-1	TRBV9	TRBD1	CASSAGQGGGTVAFF	TGTGCCAGCAGCGCCGGACAGGGCGGGGGTACGGTTGCTTTCTTT
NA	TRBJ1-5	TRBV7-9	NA	CASSFLNQPQHF	TGTGCCAGCAGCTTTTTGAATCAGCCCCAGCATTTT
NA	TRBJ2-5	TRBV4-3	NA	CASSYEAQYF	TGCGCCAGCAGCTACGAGGCCCAGTACTTC
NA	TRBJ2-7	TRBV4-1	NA	CASSQPSRGIYEQYF	TGCGCCAGCAGCCAACCGAGCCGAGGGATCTACGAGCAGTACTTC
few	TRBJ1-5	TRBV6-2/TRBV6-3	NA	CASSLLRGGGQPQHF	TGTGCCAGCAGTCTGCTCAGGGGAGGAGGGCAGCCCCAGCATTTT
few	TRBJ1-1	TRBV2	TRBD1	CASSEPDRGRAEAFF	TGTGCCAGCAGTGAACCCGACAGGGGGCGGGCTGAAGCTTTCTTT
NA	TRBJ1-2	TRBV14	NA	CASSRYGPQLNYGYTF	TGTGCCAGCAGCCGATACGGGCCCCAACTGAACTATGGCTACACCTTC
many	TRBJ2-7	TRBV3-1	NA	CASSQFQEQYF	TGTGCCAGCAGCCAATTCCAGGAGCAGTACTTC
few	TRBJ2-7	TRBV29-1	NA	CSAYRDNSYEQYF	TGCAGCGCCTACCGGGACAACTCCTACGAGCAGTACTTC
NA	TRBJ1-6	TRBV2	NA	CASRPSGTQNSPLHF	TGTGCCAGCAGGCCCTCCGGGACCCAGAATTCACCCCTCCACTTT
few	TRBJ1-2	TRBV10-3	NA	CAISESKEAYYGYTF	TGTGCCATCAGTGAGTCGAAGGAGGCCTACTATGGCTACACCTTC
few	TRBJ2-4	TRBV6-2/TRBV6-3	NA	CASSWGSKNIQYF	TGTGCCAGCAGTTGGGGCAGCAAAAACATTCAGTACTTC
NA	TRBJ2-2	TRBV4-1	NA	CASSHPFGELFF	TGCGCCAGCAGCCACCCCTTCGGGGAGCTGTTTTTT
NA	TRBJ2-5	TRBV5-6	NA	CASSSGGAETQYF	TGTGCCAGCAGCTCCGGGGGCGCGGAGACCCAGTACTTC
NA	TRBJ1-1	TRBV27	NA	CASSLSGGGEAFF	TGTGCCAGCAGTTTATCAGGGGGAGGTGAAGCTTTCTTT
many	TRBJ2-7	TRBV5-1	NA	CASSLENEQYF	TGCGCCAGCAGCTTGGAAAACGAGCAGTACTTC
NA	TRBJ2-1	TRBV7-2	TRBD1	CASSFSQGLGNEQFF	TGTGCCAGCAGCTTCTCACAGGGGCTGGGCAATGAGCAGTTCTTC
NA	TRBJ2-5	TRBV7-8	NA	CASSLQRGVLQETQYF	TGTGCCAGCAGCCTTCAAAGGGGGGTCCTCCAAGAGACCCAGTACTTC
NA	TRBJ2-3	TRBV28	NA	CATLSTDTQYF	TGTGCCACTCTAAGCACAGATACGCAGTATTTT
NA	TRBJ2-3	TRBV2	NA	CASRIPFTDTQYF	TGTGCCAGCAGGATTCCCTTCACAGATACGCAGTATTTT
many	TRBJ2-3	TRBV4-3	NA	CASSQDLLAARLDTQYF	TGCGCCAGCAGCCAAGATCTTCTAGCAGCCCGGCTGGATACGCAGTATTTT
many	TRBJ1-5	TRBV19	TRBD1	CASINTDRGRRQPQHF	TGTGCCAGTATCAATACGGACAGGGGGCGACGCCAGCCCCAGCATTTT
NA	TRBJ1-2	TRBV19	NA	CASSIINYGYTF	TGTGCCAGTAGTATTATCAACTATGGCTACACCTTC
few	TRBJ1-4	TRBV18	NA	CASSPLQRELFF	TGTGCCAGCTCACCTCTTCAGAGGGAACTGTTTTTT
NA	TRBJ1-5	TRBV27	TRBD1	CASSDGTVSNQPQHF	TGTGCCAGCAGCGATGGGACAGTTAGCAATCAGCCCCAGCATTTT
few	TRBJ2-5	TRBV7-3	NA	CASSRGQTTYQETQYF	TGTGCCAGCAGCCGAGGACAGACCACGTACCAAGAGACCCAGTACTTC
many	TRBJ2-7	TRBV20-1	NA	CSASDGTYEQYF	TGCAGTGCTTCGGACGGGACCTACGAGCAGTACTTC
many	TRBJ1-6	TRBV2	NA	CASSETYQGGSPLHF	TGTGCCAGCAGTGAAACATATCAGGGTGGTTCACCCCTCCACTTT
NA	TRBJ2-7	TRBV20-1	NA	CSARDPQFYEQYF	TGCAGTGCTAGAGATCCGCAGTTTTACGAGCAGTACTTC
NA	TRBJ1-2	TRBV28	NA	CASSPQDSYGYTF	TGTGCCAGCAGTCCTCAGGACTCTTATGGCTACACCTTC
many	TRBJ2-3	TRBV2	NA	CASAQGGLGNTQYF	TGTGCCAGCGCGCAGGGGGGCCTCGGGAATACGCAGTATTTT
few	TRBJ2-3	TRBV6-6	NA	CASSYSARAGTDTQYF	TGTGCCAGCAGTTACTCAGCTAGGGCTGGCACAGATACGCAGTATTTT
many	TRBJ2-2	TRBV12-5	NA	CASGTGTRELFF	TGTGCTAGTGGAACAGGGACCCGGGAGCTGTTTTTT
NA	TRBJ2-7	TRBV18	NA	CASSPRWGRSSYEQYF	TGTGCCAGCTCACCACGGTGGGGTCGGAGCTCCTACGAGCAGTACTTC
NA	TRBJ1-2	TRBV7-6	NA	CASSGLADNYGYTF	TGTGCCAGCAGTGGACTGGCAGATAACTATGGCTACACCTTC
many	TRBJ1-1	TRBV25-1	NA	CASSRTELNTEAFF	TGTGCCAGCAGCCGGACAGAGCTGAACACTGAAGCTTTCTTT